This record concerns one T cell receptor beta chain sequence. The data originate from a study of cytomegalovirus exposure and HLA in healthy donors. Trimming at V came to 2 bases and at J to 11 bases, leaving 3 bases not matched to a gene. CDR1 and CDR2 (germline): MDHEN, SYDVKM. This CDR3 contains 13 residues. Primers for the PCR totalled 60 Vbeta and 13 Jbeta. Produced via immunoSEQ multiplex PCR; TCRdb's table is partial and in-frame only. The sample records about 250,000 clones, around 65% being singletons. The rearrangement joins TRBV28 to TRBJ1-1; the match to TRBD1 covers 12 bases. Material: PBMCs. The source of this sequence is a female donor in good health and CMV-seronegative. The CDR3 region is CASSLGTGGSAFF. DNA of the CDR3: TGTGCCAGCAGTTTAGGGACAGGGGGCTCCGCTTTCTTT.